This TCR beta chain was documented in a study of T cell repertoires in cytomegalovirus infection. About the study: Signatures in public TCR beta sequences pointed to both CMV infection and matching HLA type.

General study points: HLA-C-restricted CMV clonotypes gave the most frequent clonotype in two of eight donors.

Looked up from germline, CDR1 is SGHTA and CDR2 is FQGNSA. The CDR3 consists of 16 residues. The V end lost 5 bases, the J end lost 0 bases, and 13 bases lay between the germline ends. This clonotype has ten or more counts. Its cognate antigen is unknown. TCRdb analysed the reads with MiXCR anew, one entry per CDR3 protein. The sample comprises approximately 140,000 distinct CDR3 sequences, about 6% of which are singletons, and over 15% rests with the top ten. The sequencing input was PBMCs. The TCR originated in a human donor in good health (CMV status not recorded). Some clones in this sample may be carry-over from other donors' samples. The genes are TRBV7-2 and TRBJ1-4; D unclear. CDR3 in amino acids: CASSLFSMATNEKLFF. For the CDR3, the DNA is TGTGCCAGCAGCCTCTTCTCGATGGCAACTAATGAAAAACTGTTTTTT.